A selection of T cell receptor beta chains follows, all from one sample in a study of OX40 agonist ivuxolimab in advanced cancers. Only in-frame clones appear in the TCRdb table, and some are missing; sequencing was by immunoSEQ multiplex PCR. Of tens of thousands of clones in the sample, approximately 90% were seen once. The source material was CD4+ or CD8+ T cells sorted from blood, sampled in a trial of the OX40 agonist ivuxolimab. The receptors come from an adult with an advanced solid tumor such as melanoma, head and neck, liver or kidney cancer. Both conserved end residues are part of each CDR3. The order of the fields is D gene, clone size, V gene, J gene, CDR3 protein, CDR3 DNA. A D gene is named only where the DNA matches it firmly. Rows may omit the clone size; those that give it use once, few, many or a size class.

NA	NA	TRBV18	TRBJ1-5	CASSLGDQPQHF	TGTGCCAGCTCACTCGGGGATCAGCCCCAGCATTTT
TRBD2	NA	TRBV4-1	TRBJ2-3	CASSQVLAGATQYF	TGCGCCAGCAGCCAAGTCCTAGCGGGAGCTACGCAGTATTTT
NA	NA	TRBV10-3	TRBJ1-5	CAISEPEQPQHF	TGTGCCATCAGTGAGCCTGAACAGCCCCAGCATTTT
TRBD1	NA	TRBV27	TRBJ2-6	CASSSPWTGRSGANVLTF	TGTGCCAGCAGTTCGCCCTGGACAGGCAGATCTGGGGCCAACGTCCTGACTTTC
NA	NA	TRBV11-2	TRBJ1-6	CASSLKVNSPLHF	TGTGCCAGCAGCTTAAAGGTAAATTCACCCCTCCACTTT
TRBD1	NA	TRBV18	TRBJ1-6	CASSSSTGMDSPLHF	TGTGCCAGCTCATCTTCGACAGGGATGGATTCACCCCTCCACTTT
NA	NA	TRBV6-5	TRBJ2-3	CASSYSFQTDTQYF	TGTGCCAGCAGTTACTCTTTCCAGACAGATACGCAGTATTTT
TRBD2	NA	TRBV19	TRBJ2-1	CASSKRGTSGGTPGNEQFF	TGTGCCAGTAGTAAGCGAGGGACTAGCGGGGGGACCCCTGGTAATGAGCAGTTCTTC
NA	NA	TRBV19	TRBJ2-1	CASTRRGSNEQFF	TGTGCCAGTACCCGCCGGGGGAGCAATGAGCAGTTCTTC
TRBD2	NA	TRBV18	TRBJ2-7	CASSPGTSGGYEQYF	TGTGCCAGCTCACCAGGGACTAGCGGGGGGTACGAGCAGTACTTC
NA	NA	TRBV6-1	TRBJ1-5	CASSEEGLNVNQPQHF	TGTGCCAGCAGTGAAGAGGGTCTTAACGTCAATCAGCCCCAGCATTTT
TRBD1	NA	TRBV7-9	TRBJ2-7	CASSATGQGLGEQYF	TGTGCCAGCAGCGCCACGGGACAGGGGTTAGGCGAGCAGTACTTC
TRBD1	once	TRBV28	TRBJ1-2	CASSSPGQNYGYTF	TGTGCCAGCAGTTCCCCGGGACAGAACTATGGCTACACCTTC
NA	NA	TRBV27	TRBJ1-1	CASSLLEAGRTEAFF	TGTGCCAGCAGTTTACTCGAGGCGGGGCGGACTGAAGCTTTCTTT
NA	NA	TRBV5-6	TRBJ1-4	CASSVRGEKLFF	TGTGCCAGCAGCGTCCGAGGGGAAAAACTGTTTTTT
NA	NA	TRBV6-5	TRBJ2-1	CASKRAPLEQFF	TGTGCCAGTAAAAGGGCCCCCCTTGAGCAGTTCTTC
TRBD2	NA	TRBV7-2	TRBJ2-5	CATAGVLKETQYF	TGTGCCACTGCGGGGGTTCTCAAAGAGACCCAGTACTTC